Listed below are T cell receptor beta chains from one sample, sequenced in a study of T cells in Graves' hyperthyroidism and ophthalmopathy. TCRdb re-called the multiplex PCR reads through MiXCR, storing one row per CDR3 protein. The sample contains almost 500,000 distinct CDR3 sequences, about 20% of which appear only once. The sample consisted of blood. These receptors were collected from a woman in her sixties or seventies with Graves' ophthalmopathy. Each CDR3 is given with its conserved first and last residue. Each record gives: clone size, V gene, J gene, D gene, CDR3 DNA, CDR3 protein. A D gene is named only where the DNA matches it firmly. Clone size is not always given. Where it is, it says once, few, many or a class for expanded clones.

-,TRBV12-3/TRBV12-4,TRBJ1-2,-,TGTACCAGCAGTCCAAATTCCCTTAACTATGGCTACACCTTC,CTSSPNSLNYGYTF
many,TRBV3-1,TRBJ2-5,TRBD2,TGTGCCAGCAGCCGGACTAGCGCCGTAGAGACCCAGTACTTC,CASSRTSAVETQYF
-,TRBV27,TRBJ2-5,-,TGTGCCAGCAGGCCGACAGGGACTGAGACCCAGTACTTC,CASRPTGTETQYF
many,TRBV2,TRBJ2-5,-,TGTGCCAGCAGAGCACAGGAGCCACAAGAGACCCAGTACTTC,CASRAQEPQETQYF
few,TRBV6-1,TRBJ2-7,-,TGTGCCAGCAGTTATTTAGGGGCCTACGAGCAGTACTTC,CASSYLGAYEQYF
many,TRBV28,TRBJ1-2,-,TGTGCCAGCAGGGAACAGGGTTCTTATGGCTACACCTTC,CASREQGSYGYTF
many,TRBV6-2/TRBV6-3,TRBJ1-1,-,TGTGCCAGTAAAGGGACGGTGAACACTGAAGCTTTCTTT,CASKGTVNTEAFF
-,TRBV10-3,TRBJ2-2,-,TGTGCCATCAGAGGGGTCAACACCGGGGAGCTGTTTTTT,CAIRGVNTGELFF
few,TRBV25-1,TRBJ1-3,-,TGTGCCAGCAGTCCGTACAGGACTGGGCTTGGGGACACCATATATTTT,CASSPYRTGLGDTIYF
-,TRBV29-1,TRBJ1-2,-,TGCAGCGCGATCCGGGACTATGGCTACACCTTC,CSAIRDYGYTF
-,TRBV5-1,TRBJ2-4,-,TGCGCCAGCAGCTTGGCCGGAAGCCTCATAGCCAAAAACATTCAGTACTTC,CASSLAGSLIAKNIQYF
-,TRBV7-2,TRBJ2-7,-,TGTGCCAGCAGCTTAGATACAGGGAAGTACGAGCAGTACTTC,CASSLDTGKYEQYF
many,TRBV6-1,TRBJ2-7,TRBD1,TGTGCCAGCCTGCCGGGACAGGGTGTCGGCGAGCAGTACTTC,CASLPGQGVGEQYF
few,TRBV20-1,TRBJ2-7,TRBD2,TGCAGTGCAAAGGGACTAGCAGATACCTACGAGCAGTACTTC,CSAKGLADTYEQYF
few,TRBV7-9,TRBJ1-1,-,TGTGCCAGCAGCCCCCCCCCAGGGGATACTGAAGCTTTCTTT,CASSPPPGDTEAFF
many,TRBV28,TRBJ2-1,-,TGTGCCAGCAGTTTCCTCCTACTCTCCTACAATGAGCAGTTCTTC,CASSFLLLSYNEQFF
-,TRBV20-1,TRBJ1-1,-,TGCAGTGCTAGAGACCTCCCGAGGACTGAAGCTTTCTTT,CSARDLPRTEAFF
few,TRBV30,TRBJ1-2,-,TGTGCCTGGAGTTGGGCGGGGGGCTACACCTTC,CAWSWAGGYTF
few,TRBV19,TRBJ2-6,-,TGTGCCAGTAACCTAGGAGGGGCGCAGGCCAACGTCCTGACTTTC,CASNLGGAQANVLTF
few,TRBV7-9,TRBJ2-3,TRBD2,TGTGCCAGCAGCTTCCCCGGGAGGGAGGGCACAGATACGCAGTATTTT,CASSFPGREGTDTQYF
many,TRBV2,TRBJ2-2,-,TGTGCCAGCAGGCCGCGACTAGTCGCCGGGGAGCTGTTTTTT,CASRPRLVAGELFF
many,TRBV30,TRBJ2-3,-,TGTGCCTGGAGAGGGGGGTATAGCACAGATACGCAGTATTTT,CAWRGGYSTDTQYF
-,TRBV2,TRBJ2-1,TRBD2,TGTGCCAGCAGGAGACTAGCGAGGGCCTACAATGAGCAGTTCTTC,CASRRLARAYNEQFF
-,TRBV6-1,TRBJ1-4,TRBD1,TGTGCCAGCAGGGCCCTACAGGGGGCTAATGAAAAACTGTTTTTT,CASRALQGANEKLFF
many,TRBV27,TRBJ2-5,-,TGTGCCAGCAGACGACGGATGGGGGGAGAGACCCAGTACTTC,CASRRRMGGETQYF
-,TRBV10-2,TRBJ1-2,-,TGCGCCAGCAGGACCGGGGAATCGGACTATGGCTACACCTTC,CASRTGESDYGYTF
few,TRBV2,TRBJ2-7,-,TGTGCCAGCAGTGAATTCTACGAGCAGTACTTC,CASSEFYEQYF
many,TRBV7-2,TRBJ2-5,TRBD2,TGTGCCAGCAGCTTAGCGGGACTAGTGGGGGAAGAGACCCAGTACTTC,CASSLAGLVGEETQYF
-,TRBV2,TRBJ2-5,TRBD1,TGTGCCAGCGGCCCGGACAGGGGGCGAGAGACCCAGTACTTC,CASGPDRGRETQYF
-,TRBV7-7,TRBJ2-5,TRBD2,TGTGCTAGCACCCCAATAGCGGGAGAGACCCAGTACTTC,CASTPIAGETQYF
few,TRBV3-1,TRBJ1-2,-,TGTGCCAGCAGCCAAGGCAGGTTAACCAACTATGGCTACACCTTC,CASSQGRLTNYGYTF
-,TRBV28,TRBJ2-1,TRBD2,TGTGCCAGCAGTTTATCTGGACTAGCGACCTACAATGAGCAGTTCTTC,CASSLSGLATYNEQFF
-,TRBV6-5,TRBJ1-1,-,TGTGCCAGCAGTTACAATGGGCAGAACACTGAAGCTTTCTTT,CASSYNGQNTEAFF
-,TRBV20-1,TRBJ2-5,TRBD2,TGCAGTGCTAGTGGGGTAGCGGGACCACAAGAGACCCAGTACTTC,CSASGVAGPQETQYF
few,TRBV10-3,TRBJ2-2,TRBD2,TGTGCCATCAGTGAACGGACTAGCTCTTTCGGGGAGCTGTTTTTT,CAISERTSSFGELFF
-,TRBV24-1,TRBJ2-1,TRBD1,TGTGCCACCAGTGAGACCGGGACAGCTTCCAATGAGCAGTTCTTC,CATSETGTASNEQFF
few,TRBV20-1,TRBJ1-5,TRBD1,TGCAGTGCCCTGACAGGGGGGACCAATCAGCCCCAGCATTTT,CSALTGGTNQPQHF
-,TRBV11-2,TRBJ2-5,-,TGTGCCAGCAGCTTACAGAGGCAGGGGGAGACCCAGTACTTC,CASSLQRQGETQYF
few,TRBV12-3/TRBV12-4,TRBJ2-2,TRBD1,TGTGCCAGCAGCACTAGACAGGGGGCCGGGGAGCTGTTTTTT,CASSTRQGAGELFF